This T cell receptor (beta chain) comes out of a study of blood T cell repertoires in COVID-19. Study as a whole: Acute and convalescent COVID-19 specimens originated in the United States, Italy and Spain.

Original processing methods: Reference gene primer amplification yielded estimated nucleated cell counts. Clones were sequenced by immunoSEQ multiplex PCR, and TCRdb holds only the in-frame ones, with some missing. V, J and clone size are taken as reported in that table, and D and trimming were inferred from the DNA itself. The sample shows 45,000 to 55,000 clones, roughly 84% of them seen only once. CDR3 size: 15 residues. The germline CDR1 and CDR2 sequences are SGHVS and FQNEAQ. Trimming took off 5 bases at V and 2 bases at J, with 14 bases between the two ends. This chain uses TRBV7-8 with TRBJ2-3, with D perhaps TRBD2 (6 bases). The receptor comes from a man aged 50-60 years with acute or convalescent COVID-19. The sample was peripheral blood. CDR3 amino acids: CASSHDSGVTDTQYF. CDR3 nucleotides: TGTGCCAGCAGCCACGATAGCGGAGTCACAGATACGCAGTATTTT. The entire variable domain, with the rest obtained from reference TRBV7-8 and TRBJ2-3, is as follows: GAGVSQSPRYKVAKRGQDVALRCDPISGHVSLFWYQQALGQGPEFLTYFQNEAQLDKSGLPSDRFFAERPEGSVSTLKIQRTQQEDSAVYLCASSHDSGVTDTQYFGPGTRLTVL.